This T cell receptor (beta chain) emerged from a study of Graves' ophthalmopathy and Graves' hyperthyroidism. Broader study findings: Using 13 signatures, a model distinguished ophthalmopathy from stable hyperthyroidism, reaching 85% to 90% sensitivity and approximately 84% specificity. Ophthalmopathy progression was predicted by the model at 70.59% sensitivity and under 75% specificity.

V was trimmed by 2 bases and J by 13 bases, leaving 15 bases between them. CDR3 length: 14 amino acids. Looked up from germline, CDR1 is MGHDK and CDR2 is SYGVNS. Ophthalmopathy donors were characterized by moderate-to-severe activity, CAS of at least 3, NOSPECS of at least 4, and duration under 3 months. Researchers took RNA transcripts and amplified TCR beta CDR3 regions from them. The authors performed first-round RT-PCR with HTBI primers and then a second-round multiplex PCR. TCRdb itself ran the multiplex PCR reads through MiXCR, one entry per CDR3 protein. The sample has around 670,000 distinct CDR3 sequences, around 40% seen once. Concerning this clonotype itself: Its matching antigen is unknown.

This clonotype was obtained from an adult man with Graves' ophthalmopathy. The sample was peripheral blood. The chain joins TRBV25-1 to TRBJ1-6; D is unresolved. The CDR3 region has the DNA TGTGCCAGCAGTGAAAGGGCGGGCAATCAGCCCCTCCACTTT. Its protein product is CASSERAGNQPLHF. The complete variable domain, with remaining parts taken from reference TRBV25-1 and TRBJ1-6, reads EADIYQTPRYLVIGTGKKITLECSQTMGHDKMYWYQQDPGMELHLIHYSYGVNSTEKGDLSSESTVSRIRTEHFPLTLESARPSHTSQYLCASSERAGNQPLHFGNGTRLTVT.